The 5 T cell receptor beta chains below come from one sample, sequenced in a study of control samples from healthy donors and cancer patients. Clones were sequenced by immunoSEQ multiplex PCR, and TCRdb holds only the in-frame ones, with some missing. The sample has about 110,000 clones, approximately 84% seen once; the top ten hold around 6.4%. Material for sequencing was blood. Source of these receptors: a man aged 18 to 30 in good health.

This clone was counted a single time. The chain links TRBV3-1 (or the pseudogene TRBV3-2) to TRBJ2-2, with D possibly matching TRBD1 (6 bases). V lost 1 base and J 0 bases, leaving 6 bases between the germline ends. There are 15 residues in the CDR3. Germline CDR1 is LGHDT and CDR2 is YNNKEL (reference sequence). CDR3 in amino acids: CASSQGTANTGELFF. The CDR3, as DNA: TGTGCCAGCAGCCAAGGGACAGCGAACACCGGGGAGCTGTTTTTT.

V and J are TRBV9 and TRBJ2-7; 13 nucleotides match TRBD2. The ends lost 2 bases at V and 5 bases at J; junction bases unmatched: 1. The germline V gene has CDR1 SGDLS and CDR2 YYNGEE. CDR3 length: 14 residues. CDR3 DNA sequence: TGTGCCAGCAGCGTGGGGACTAGCGGGGACGAGCAGTACTTC. Translated, it gives CASSVGTSGDEQYF.

This clone showed up just a few times. The V and J genes are TRBV25-1 and TRBJ2-1, with 13 bases matching TRBD2. The junction had 8 bases not matched to a gene; V was cut back by 4 bases and J by 5 bases. The CDR3 runs 17 residues. The germline gives CDR1 MGHDK, CDR2 SYGVNS. The CDR3 DNA reads as TGTGCCAGCAGTGGGGTGACTAGCGGGGGGCCAAACAATGAGCAGTTCTTC. Translated: CASSGVTSGGPNNEQFF. The full variable domain, in which reference TRBV25-1 and TRBJ2-1 provide the parts outside the CDR3, is EADIYQTPRYLVIGTGKKITLECSQTMGHDKMYWYQQDPGMELHLIHYSYGVNSTEKGDLSSESTVSRIRTEHFPLTLESARPSHTSQYLCASSGVTSGGPNNEQFFGPGTRLTVL.

The chain carries TRBV6-2 or TRBV6-3 and TRBJ1-1; D unresolved. Germline V lookup: CDR1 MNHEY, CDR2 SVGEGT. V dropped 0 bases and J dropped 4 bases, with 12 bases sitting between them. CDR3 length: 15 residues. The CDR3 DNA follows: TGTGCCAGCAGTTACTCCGAGAGGACGGGCACTGAAGCTTTCTTT. Translating gives CASSYSERTGTEAFF.

This clone turned up a few times. The J gene is TRBJ1-2, the V gene TRBV6-5; 11 positions agree with TRBD1. J lost 4 bases, V lost 2 bases, and 6 bases had no gene match. CDR3 length: 16 residues. Germline assignment: CDR1 MNHEY and CDR2 SVGAGI. CDR3 DNA sequence: TGTGCCAGCAGTTACCTCCGGACAGGGGGCTCCTATGGCTACACCTTC. As protein: CASSYLRTGGSYGYTF.